The clone carrying this T cell receptor beta chain was recorded a few times. The antigen remains undetermined. Via the markers CD45RO/CCR7/CD25/CD127/CD95/CD27, stem cell-like memory, regulatory, central memory and naive CD4+ cells were sorted. Every sorted population was more than 98% pure. These data originate in a study of beta chain features in type 1 diabetes. Study-level background: Over all samples combined, over 85,000,000 sorted cells were examined. The study, taken as a whole, reports: Comparison showed that naive, central memory and Treg TCRB repertoires appeared more similar among patients than among healthy donors.

The study reverse transcribed the entire isolated RNA, so it sequenced expressed TCRB transcripts. Generated by immunoSEQ multiplex PCR, the TCRdb table keeps only in-frame clones and is missing some. The sample records 250,000 to 300,000 clones, approximately 8% being singletons. What was sequenced was central memory CD4+ T cells from blood. The clonotype was recovered from a woman between 18 and 30 years old in good health.

CDR3 in amino acids: CSAQGTANYGYTF. CDR3 nucleotide sequence: TGCAGCGCCCAGGGGACAGCCAACTATGGCTACACCTTC. V usage is TRBV29-1 and J usage is TRBJ1-2; 7 bases are shared with TRBD1. Trimming cost V 7 bases and J 2 bases; bases outside gene matches: 7. CDR1 SQVTM and CDR2 ANQGSEA come from the germline V gene. This CDR3 has 13 amino acids.